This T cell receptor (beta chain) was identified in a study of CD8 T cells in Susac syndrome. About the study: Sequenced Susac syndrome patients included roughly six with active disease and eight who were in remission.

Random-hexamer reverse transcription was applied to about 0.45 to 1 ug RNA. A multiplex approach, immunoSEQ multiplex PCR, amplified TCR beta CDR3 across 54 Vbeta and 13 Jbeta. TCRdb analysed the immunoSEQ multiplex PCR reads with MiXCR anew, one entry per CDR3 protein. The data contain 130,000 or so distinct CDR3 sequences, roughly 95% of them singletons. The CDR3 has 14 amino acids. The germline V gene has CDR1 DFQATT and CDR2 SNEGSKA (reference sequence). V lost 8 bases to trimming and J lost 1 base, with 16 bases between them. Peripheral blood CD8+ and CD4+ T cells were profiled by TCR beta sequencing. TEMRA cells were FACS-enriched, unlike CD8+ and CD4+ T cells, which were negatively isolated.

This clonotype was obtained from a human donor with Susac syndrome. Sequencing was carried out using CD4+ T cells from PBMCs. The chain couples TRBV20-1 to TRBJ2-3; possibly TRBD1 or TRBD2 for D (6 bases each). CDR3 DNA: TGCAGTTCAGTCGGGGGCCGGGGCACAGATACGCAGTATTTT. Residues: CSSVGGRGTDTQYF.